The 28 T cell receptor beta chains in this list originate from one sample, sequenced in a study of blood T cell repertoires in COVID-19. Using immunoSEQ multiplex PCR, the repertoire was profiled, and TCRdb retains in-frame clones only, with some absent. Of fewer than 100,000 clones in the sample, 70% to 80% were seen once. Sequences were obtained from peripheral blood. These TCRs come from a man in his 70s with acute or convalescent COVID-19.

The CDR3 bases are TGTGCCAGCAGTTTAGCGTCAGTCAACACCATATATTTT. It is translated as CASSLASVNTIYF. The V gene is TRBV12-3 or TRBV12-4, the J gene TRBJ1-3; no firm D call. The ends were cut back, 0 bases at V and 7 bases at J, with 7 bases in the middle. This CDR3 region has 13 residues.

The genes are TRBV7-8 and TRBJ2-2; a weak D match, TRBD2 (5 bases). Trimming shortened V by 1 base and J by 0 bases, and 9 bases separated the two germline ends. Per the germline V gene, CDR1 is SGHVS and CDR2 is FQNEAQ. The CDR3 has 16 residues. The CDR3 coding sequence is TGTGCCAGCAGCTTAGAGGGAGCGGCGAACACCGGGGAGCTGTTTTTT. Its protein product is CASSLEGAANTGELFF.

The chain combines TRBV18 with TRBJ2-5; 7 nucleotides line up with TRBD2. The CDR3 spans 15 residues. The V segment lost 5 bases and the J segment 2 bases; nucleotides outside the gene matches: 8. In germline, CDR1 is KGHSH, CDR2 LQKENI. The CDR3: CASSAVAGTQETQYF. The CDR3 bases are TGTGCCAGCTCAGCCGTAGCGGGCACACAAGAGACCCAGTACTTC.

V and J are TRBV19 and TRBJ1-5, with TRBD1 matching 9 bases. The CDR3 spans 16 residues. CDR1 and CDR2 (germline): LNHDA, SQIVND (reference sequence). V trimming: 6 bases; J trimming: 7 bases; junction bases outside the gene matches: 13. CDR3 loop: CASRDFRDRAGQPQHF. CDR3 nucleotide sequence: TGTGCCAGTAGGGATTTCAGGGACAGGGCTGGGCAGCCCCAGCATTTT.

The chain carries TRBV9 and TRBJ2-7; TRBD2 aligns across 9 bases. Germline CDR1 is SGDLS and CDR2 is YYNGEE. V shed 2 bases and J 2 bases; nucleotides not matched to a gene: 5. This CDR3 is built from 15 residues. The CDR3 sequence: CASSVVAGEAYEQYF. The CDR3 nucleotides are TGTGCCAGCAGCGTGGTAGCGGGAGAGGCCTACGAGCAGTACTTC.

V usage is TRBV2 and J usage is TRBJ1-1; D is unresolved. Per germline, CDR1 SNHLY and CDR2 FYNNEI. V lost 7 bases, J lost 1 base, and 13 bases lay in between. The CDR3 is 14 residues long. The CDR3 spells CASTRTVPNTEAFF. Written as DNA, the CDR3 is TGTGCCAGCACCAGAACAGTACCGAACACTGAAGCTTTCTTT.

The CDR3 sequence: CASSPQADTQYF. The CDR3 DNA reads TGTGCCAGCAGCCCCCAGGCAGATACGCAGTATTTT. This sequence joins TRBV7-8 and TRBJ2-3; unclear D gene. Trimming cost V 5 bases and J 4 bases, with 7 bases left between them. CDR1 and CDR2 from the germline V gene are SGHVS and FQNEAQ. The CDR3 sequence is 12 residues long.

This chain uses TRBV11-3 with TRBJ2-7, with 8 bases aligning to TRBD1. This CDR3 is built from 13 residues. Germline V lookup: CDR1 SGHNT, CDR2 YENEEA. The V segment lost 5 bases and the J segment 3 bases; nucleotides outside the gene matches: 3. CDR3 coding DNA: TGTGCCAGCAGCGCGGACAGGGTCTACGAGCAGTACTTC. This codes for CASSADRVYEQYF.

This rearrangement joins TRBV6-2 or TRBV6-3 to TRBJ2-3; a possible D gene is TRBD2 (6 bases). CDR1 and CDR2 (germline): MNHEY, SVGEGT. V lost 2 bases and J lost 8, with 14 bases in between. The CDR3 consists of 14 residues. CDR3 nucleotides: TGTGCCAGCAGTTACGGTCCGGGAGCGCTTACGCAGTATTTT. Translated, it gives CASSYGPGALTQYF.

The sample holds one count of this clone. The DNA of the CDR3 is TGCGCCAGCAGCCAGAGCGAAATTCAGGGAGGCTATGGCTACACCTTC. This sequence encodes CASSQSEIQGGYGYTF. The chain has TRBV4-1 and TRBJ1-2; D perhaps matches TRBD1 (5 bases). V shed 3 bases and J shed 4 bases, with 18 bases lying between them. Germline V gene data show CDR1 as MGHRA and CDR2 as YSYEKL. This CDR3 region has 16 residues.

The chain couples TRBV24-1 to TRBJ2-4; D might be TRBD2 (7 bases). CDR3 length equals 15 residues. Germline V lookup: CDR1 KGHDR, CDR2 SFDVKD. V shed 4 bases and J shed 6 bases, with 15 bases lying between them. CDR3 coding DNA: TGTGCCACCAGTGACCCTCGGGGGGCAGGAAACATTCAGTACTTC. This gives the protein CATSDPRGAGNIQYF.

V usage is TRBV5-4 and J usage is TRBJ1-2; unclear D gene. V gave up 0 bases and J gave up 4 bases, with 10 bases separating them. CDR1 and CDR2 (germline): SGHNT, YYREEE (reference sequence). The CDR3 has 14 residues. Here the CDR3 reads CASSLAGQRYGYTF. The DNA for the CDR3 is TGTGCCAGCAGCTTGGCCGGCCAGCGCTATGGCTACACCTTC.

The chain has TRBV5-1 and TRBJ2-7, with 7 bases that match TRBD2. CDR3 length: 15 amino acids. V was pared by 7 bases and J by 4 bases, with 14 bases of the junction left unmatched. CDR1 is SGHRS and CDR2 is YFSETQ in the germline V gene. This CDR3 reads CASGDEAGRSYEQYF. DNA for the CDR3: TGCGCCAGCGGAGATGAAGCGGGACGGAGTTACGAGCAGTACTTC.

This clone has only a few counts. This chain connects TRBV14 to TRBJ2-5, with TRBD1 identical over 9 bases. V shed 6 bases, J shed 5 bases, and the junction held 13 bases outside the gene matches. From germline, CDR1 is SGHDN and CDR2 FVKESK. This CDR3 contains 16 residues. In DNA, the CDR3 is TGTGCCAGCAGTTTCCGGGACAGGGCCCGTGGGGAGACCCAGTACTTC. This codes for CASSFRDRARGETQYF.

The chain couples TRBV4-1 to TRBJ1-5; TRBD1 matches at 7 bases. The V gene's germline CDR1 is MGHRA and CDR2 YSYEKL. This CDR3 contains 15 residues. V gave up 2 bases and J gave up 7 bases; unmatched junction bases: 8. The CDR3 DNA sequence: TGCGCCAGCAGCCAATTTAACAGGGGTGGCCAGCCCCAGCATTTT. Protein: CASSQFNRGGQPQHF.

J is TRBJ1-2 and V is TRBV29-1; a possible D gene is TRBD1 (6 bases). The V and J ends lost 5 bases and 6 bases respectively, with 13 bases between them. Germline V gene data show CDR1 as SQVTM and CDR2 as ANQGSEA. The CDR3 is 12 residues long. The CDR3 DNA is TGCAGCGTTAGTCCAGGGGACCATGGCTACACCTTC. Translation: CSVSPGDHGYTF.

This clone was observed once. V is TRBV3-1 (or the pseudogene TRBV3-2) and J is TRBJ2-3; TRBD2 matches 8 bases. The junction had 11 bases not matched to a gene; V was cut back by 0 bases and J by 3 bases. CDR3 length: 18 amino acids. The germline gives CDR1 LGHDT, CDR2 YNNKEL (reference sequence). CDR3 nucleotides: TGTGCCAGCAGCCAAGATTACCGGGCGGGGGGATTGACAGATACGCAGTATTTT. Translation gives CASSQDYRAGGLTDTQYF.

The CDR3 here is CASSYRRTGSSNQPQHF. The CDR3 DNA is TGTGCCAGCAGTTACCGCCGGACAGGGAGTAGCAATCAGCCCCAGCATTTT. The chain uses TRBV6-2 or TRBV6-3 and TRBJ1-5, with 8 bases fitting TRBD1. V lost 2 bases and J lost 0; bases outside the gene matches: 6. The CDR3 length is 17 residues. The V gene's germline CDR1 is MNHEY and CDR2 SVGEGT.

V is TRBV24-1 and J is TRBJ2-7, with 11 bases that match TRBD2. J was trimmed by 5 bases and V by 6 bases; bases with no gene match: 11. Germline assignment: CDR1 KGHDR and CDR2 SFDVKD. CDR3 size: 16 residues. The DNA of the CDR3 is TGTGCCACCAGTCCTACTAGCGGGAGAGAAGTCCACGAGCAGTACTTC. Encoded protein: CATSPTSGREVHEQYF.

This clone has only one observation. In nucleotides, the CDR3 is TGTGCCAGCAGTTTATACCACAGTAGCACAGATACGCAGTATTTT. It is translated as CASSLYHSSTDTQYF. The rearrangement joins TRBV28 to TRBJ2-3; D is uncertain. CDR3 size: 15 residues. Between the trimmed V and J ends, which lost 1 base and 0 bases, there was a span of 8 bases. CDR1 is MDHEN and CDR2 is SYDVKM in the germline V gene.

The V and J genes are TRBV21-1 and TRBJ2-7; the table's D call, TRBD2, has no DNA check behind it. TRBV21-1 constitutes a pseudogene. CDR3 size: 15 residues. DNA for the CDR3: TGTGCCAGCCGCCCGGACGGAGGTCTTGCCTACGAGCAGTACTTC. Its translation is CASRPDGGLAYEQYF.

The CDR3 DNA follows: TGTGCCAGCAGCACTTCCGGGACTAGCGGCGAGCAGTACTTC. This codes for CASSTSGTSGEQYF. The V and J genes are TRBV7-3 and TRBJ2-7; 11 positions agree with TRBD2. Trimming at V came to 5 bases and at J to 6 bases, leaving 6 bases not matched to a gene. CDR1 is SGHTA and CDR2 is FQGTGA in the germline V gene. The CDR3 totals 14 residues.

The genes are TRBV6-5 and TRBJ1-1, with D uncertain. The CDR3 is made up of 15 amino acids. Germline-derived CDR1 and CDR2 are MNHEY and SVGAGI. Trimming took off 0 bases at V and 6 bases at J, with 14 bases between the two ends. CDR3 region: CASSYSNGHAAEAFF. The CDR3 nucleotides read TGTGCCAGCAGTTACTCGAACGGCCACGCGGCTGAAGCTTTCTTT.

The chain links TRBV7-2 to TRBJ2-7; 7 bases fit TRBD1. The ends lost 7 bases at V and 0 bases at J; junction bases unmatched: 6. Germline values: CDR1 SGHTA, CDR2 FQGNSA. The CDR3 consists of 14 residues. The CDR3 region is CASTSTGSSYEQYF. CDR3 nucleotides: TGTGCCAGCACCTCGACAGGGAGCTCCTACGAGCAGTACTTC.

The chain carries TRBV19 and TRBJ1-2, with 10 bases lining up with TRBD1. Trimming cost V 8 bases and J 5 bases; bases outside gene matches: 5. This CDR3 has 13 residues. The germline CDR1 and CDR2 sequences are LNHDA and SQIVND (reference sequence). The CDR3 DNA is TGTGCCAGTGGGGACAGGGGATTGTATGGCTACACCTTC. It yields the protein CASGDRGLYGYTF.

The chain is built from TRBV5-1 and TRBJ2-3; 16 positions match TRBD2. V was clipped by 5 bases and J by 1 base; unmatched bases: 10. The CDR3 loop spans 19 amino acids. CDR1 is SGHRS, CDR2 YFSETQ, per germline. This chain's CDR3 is CASRQRGTSGRAGTDTQYF. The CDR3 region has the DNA TGCGCCAGCAGACAGAGGGGGACTAGCGGGAGGGCGGGCACAGATACGCAGTATTTT.

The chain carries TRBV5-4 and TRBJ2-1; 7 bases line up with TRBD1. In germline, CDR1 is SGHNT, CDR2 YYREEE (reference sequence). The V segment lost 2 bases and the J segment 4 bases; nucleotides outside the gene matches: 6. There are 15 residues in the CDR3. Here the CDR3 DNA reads TGTGCCAGCAGCTTTGGACAGGACAATTACAATGAGCAGTTCTTC. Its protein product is CASSFGQDNYNEQFF.

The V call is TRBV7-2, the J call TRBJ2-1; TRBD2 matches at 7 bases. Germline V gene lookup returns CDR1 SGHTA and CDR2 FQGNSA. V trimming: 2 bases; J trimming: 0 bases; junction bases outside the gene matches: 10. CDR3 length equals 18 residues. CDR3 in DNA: TGTGCCAGCAGCTTATACCCACTAGCGCAAAGCTCCTACAATGAGCAGTTCTTC. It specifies CASSLYPLAQSSYNEQFF. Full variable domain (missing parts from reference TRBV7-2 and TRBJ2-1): GAGVSQSPSNKVTEKGKDVELRCDPISGHTALYWYRQSLGQGLEFLIYFQGNSAPDKSGLPSDRFSAERTGGSVSTLTIQRTQQEDSAVYLCASSLYPLAQSSYNEQFFGPGTRLTVL.